Sequencing of this T cell receptor beta chain was carried out in a study of blood T cells in healthy people across ages. It was with a sample-barcoded 5' primer and a J-beta primer mix that a second PCR of roughly 6 to 12 cycles was run. A single record per CDR3 protein comes from TCRdb applying MiXCR to the 5' RACE reads. The data hold more than 1.4 million distinct CDR3 sequences, with 42% observed a single time. Germline V gives CDR1 LGHNA, CDR2 YNFKEQ. V was pared by 3 bases and J by 6 bases, with 7 bases of the junction left unmatched. This CDR3 has 15 amino acids. The sequencing sample was made of blood. V and J are TRBV4-2 and TRBJ2-3; TRBD2 matches 9 bases. This receptor was obtained from a woman under 30 in good health. The CDR3 spells CASSHPSGTGDTQYF. The CDR3 nucleotides are TGTGCCAGCAGCCACCCTAGCGGGACCGGCGATACGCAGTATTTT.